What follows are 3 T cell receptor beta chains derived from one specimen sequenced in a study of read filtering for tumor transcriptome and immune sequencing. This library used around 0.4 ug RNA and molecular barcoded adaptors spanning alpha/delta and beta/gamma chains. From the reads, TCRdb called clonotypes with MiXCR, one entry per CDR3 protein. The data hold around 50,000 distinct CDR3 sequences, with about 12% observed a single time. The specimen sequenced was a population of CD138-negative cells sorted from bone marrow. The receptors here all came from a donor at least 40 years old with multiple myeloma.

This clonotype was counted at least ten times. This chain uses TRBV11-1 with TRBJ2-7; D not resolved. The V end lost 5 bases, the J end lost 2 bases, and 13 bases lay between the germline ends. The CDR3 is 14 residues long. CDR1 SGHAT and CDR2 FQDESV come from the germline V gene (reference sequence). The CDR3 sequence is CASSPRQDTYEQYF. CDR3 sequence (DNA): TGTGCCAGCAGCCCGCGCCAGGATACCTACGAGCAGTACTTC.

Many counts were recorded for this clonotype. V and J are TRBV6-6 and TRBJ2-3, with 7 bases matching TRBD2. The germline CDR1 and CDR2 sequences are MNHNY and SVGAGI (reference sequence). Trimming removed 6 bases from V and 2 bases from J; junction bases left unmatched: 8. The CDR3 loop spans 15 amino acids. CDR3 protein: CASSTFGGDTDTQYF. In nucleotides, the CDR3 is TGTGCCAGCAGCACGTTTGGGGGGGACACAGATACGCAGTATTTT.

This clonotype was detected ten times or more. The chain carries TRBV7-9 and TRBJ2-2; 8 bases line up with TRBD1. Unmatched junction bases numbered 6, after V lost 2 bases and J lost 1 base. Germline assignment: CDR1 SEHNR and CDR2 FQNEAQ (reference sequence). The CDR3 is made up of 17 amino acids. The CDR3 coding sequence is TGTGCCAGCAGCTTACTGGGGACAGGCCTGAACACCGGGGAGCTGTTTTTT. It is translated as CASSLLGTGLNTGELFF.